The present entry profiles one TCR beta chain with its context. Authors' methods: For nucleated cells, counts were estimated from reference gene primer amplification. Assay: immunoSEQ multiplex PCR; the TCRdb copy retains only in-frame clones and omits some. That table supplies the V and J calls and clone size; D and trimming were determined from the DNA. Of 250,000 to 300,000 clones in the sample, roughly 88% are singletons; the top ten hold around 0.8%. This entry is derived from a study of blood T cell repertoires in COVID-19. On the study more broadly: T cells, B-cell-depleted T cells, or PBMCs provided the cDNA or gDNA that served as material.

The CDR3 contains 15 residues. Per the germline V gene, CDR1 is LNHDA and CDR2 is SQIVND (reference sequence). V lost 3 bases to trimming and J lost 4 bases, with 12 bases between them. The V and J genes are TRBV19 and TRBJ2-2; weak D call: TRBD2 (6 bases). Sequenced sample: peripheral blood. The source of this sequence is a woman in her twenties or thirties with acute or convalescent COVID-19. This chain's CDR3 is CASSMGDWGTGELFF. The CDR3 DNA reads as TGTGCCAGTAGTATGGGGGACTGGGGCACCGGGGAGCTGTTTTTT.